What follows are 29 T cell receptor beta chains derived from one specimen sequenced in a study of Tregs in tolerant kidney transplant recipients. TCRdb's table, derived via immunoSEQ multiplex PCR, lists solely in-frame clones and lacks some. This table has about 100,000 clones, 80% to 95% appearing once. Here the sequenced sample was CD4+ T cells from blood, taken before the transplant. The receptors come from a human donor who received a combined kidney and bone marrow transplant.

J is TRBJ2-3 and V is TRBV5-4, with 9 bases aligning to TRBD1. Germline V gene lookup returns CDR1 SGHNT and CDR2 YYREEE (reference sequence). This CDR3 has 16 residues. V trimming: 2 bases; J trimming: 4 bases; junction bases outside the gene matches: 8. CDR3 loop: CASSLNRGQRADTQYF. The CDR3 DNA is TGTGCCAGCAGCTTAAACAGGGGGCAAAGGGCAGATACGCAGTATTTT.

This chain connects TRBV9 to TRBJ2-1; the D gene is possibly TRBD1 (6 bases). V was clipped by 0 bases and J by 1 base, with 8 bases between them. This CDR3 comprises 15 residues. In germline, CDR1 is SGDLS, CDR2 YYNGEE. The chain's CDR3 is CASSVGGPSYNEQFF. CDR3 sequence (DNA): TGTGCCAGCAGCGTAGGGGGGCCTTCCTACAATGAGCAGTTCTTC.

Comments on this clone: One junction end does not reproduce the germline sequence, and a read error may be involved. Other DNA sequences in the sample encode the same CDR3. The chain combines TRBV15 with TRBJ1-6; D gene uncertain. The CDR3 contains 15 residues. Germline loops: CDR1 LNHNV, CDR2 YYDKDF (reference sequence). The CDR3 sequence is CATSRDTDNNSPLHF. CDR3 nucleotides: TGTGCCACCAGCAGAGATACAGACAATAATTCCCCCCTCCACTTT.

This sequence joins TRBV27 and TRBJ1-2; TRBD1 agrees at 11 bases. Germline V gene lookup returns CDR1 MNHEY and CDR2 SMNVEV (reference sequence). V was clipped by 5 bases and J by 5 bases; unmatched bases: 7. The CDR3 totals 15 residues. Here the CDR3 DNA reads TGTGCCAGCAGTCCCGGGACAGGGGGAAGATATGGCTACACCTTC. It translates to CASSPGTGGRYGYTF.

V is TRBV4-2 and J is TRBJ2-3, with D possibly being TRBD1 (6 bases). Germline CDR1 is LGHNA and CDR2 is YNFKEQ. Trimming cost V 5 bases and J 3 bases, with 15 bases left between them. The CDR3 is 15 amino acids. CDR3 in amino acids: CASSFLQGPTDTQYF. CDR3 in DNA: TGTGCCAGCAGCTTCCTACAGGGTCCGACAGATACGCAGTATTTT.

The chain couples TRBV7-9 to TRBJ2-6, with D tentatively TRBD2 (5 bases). CDR1 SEHNR and CDR2 FQNEAQ come from the germline V gene (reference sequence). The CDR3 length is 16 residues. V lost 7 bases, J lost 4 bases, and 17 bases lay in between. CDR3 in DNA: TGTGCCAGCACCACTGAGGGAGAAAGAGGGGCCAACGTCCTGACTTTC. Translation gives CASTTEGERGANVLTF.

This clone has a handful of counts. The chain carries TRBV15 and TRBJ1-5; tentative D call: TRBD1 (5 bases). The CDR3 consists of 19 residues. Germline V gene data show CDR1 as LNHNV and CDR2 as YYDKDF (reference sequence). V lost 3 bases to trimming and J lost 0 bases, with 21 bases between them. Written as DNA, the CDR3 is TGTGCCACCAGCAGGTCCAGGGAACGCCATCTCTATAGCAATCAGCCCCAGCATTTT. Translated, it gives CATSRSRERHLYSNQPQHF.

The chain uses TRBV27 and TRBJ2-6, with 9 bases matching TRBD1. The V gene's germline CDR1 is MNHEY and CDR2 SMNVEV (reference sequence). This CDR3 contains 17 residues. After removal of 3 bases from V and 3 bases from J, the junction contained 6 bases not matched to a gene. The CDR3 here is CASSFRDRVNGANVLTF. In DNA form, the CDR3 reads TGTGCCAGCAGTTTTCGGGACAGGGTTAATGGGGCCAACGTCCTGACTTTC.

The J gene is TRBJ2-7, the V gene TRBV10-3; tentative D call: TRBD1 (5 bases). Germline V gene sequence: CDR1 ENHRY, CDR2 SYGVKD. Trimming removed 6 bases at V and 0 bases at J, with 12 bases between. This CDR3 contains 14 residues. CDR3 sequence: CAIRRQSTSYEQYF. CDR3 nucleotide sequence: TGTGCCATCAGGCGACAGTCCACCTCCTACGAGCAGTACTTC.

The chain links TRBV18 to TRBJ2-2; a possible D gene is TRBD1 (5 bases). Germline loops: CDR1 KGHSH, CDR2 LQKENI. V gave up 2 bases and J gave up 6 bases, with 10 bases separating them. This CDR3 region has 14 residues. The CDR3 region has the DNA TGTGCCAGCTCACCATCACAGGTCGCCGGGGAGCTGTTTTTT. It translates to CASSPSQVAGELFF.

V and J are TRBV19 and TRBJ1-1; no clear D gene. From germline, CDR1 is LNHDA and CDR2 SQIVND (reference sequence). The CDR3 spans 14 residues. Trimming removed 1 base from V and 2 bases from J, with 8 bases in between. CDR3 bases: TGTGCCAGTAGTATAGGGCTAGATAACACTGAAGCTTTCTTT. Its translation is CASSIGLDNTEAFF.

The chain recombines TRBV5-1 with TRBJ2-3; 7 bases align to TRBD1. J lost 3 bases, V lost 2 bases, and 3 bases had no gene match. The CDR3 runs 14 residues. Germline V gives CDR1 SGHRS, CDR2 YFSETQ. This CDR3 is CASSFRQGTDTQYF. CDR3 bases: TGCGCCAGCAGCTTCCGACAGGGAACAGATACGCAGTATTTT. Looking up the rest from reference TRBV5-1 and TRBJ2-3 gives the full variable domain: KAGVTQTPRYLIKTRGQQVTLSCSPISGHRSVSWYQQTPGQGLQFLFEYFSETQRNKGNFPGRFSGRQFSNSRSEMNVSTLELGDSALYLCASSFRQGTDTQYFGPGTRLTVL.

The chain has TRBV4-1 and TRBJ2-1; a weak D match, TRBD2 (5 bases). The V gene lost 4 bases and the J gene lost 7 bases, with 14 bases spanning the gap. Germline lookup yields CDR1 MGHRA and CDR2 YSYEKL. The CDR3 spans 14 residues. CDR3 DNA: TGCGCCAGCAGCCCAAGAAGAGAGCGGAATGAGCAGTTCTTC. As protein: CASSPRRERNEQFF.

The chain joins TRBV7-2 to TRBJ1-5; D is ambiguous. Germline CDR1 and CDR2: SGHTA and FQGNSA. This CDR3 comprises 14 residues. The V and J ends lost 1 base and 7 bases respectively, with 11 bases between them. CDR3 DNA: TGTGCCAGCAGCTTAGACCCGGGATGGCAGCCCCAGCATTTT. As protein: CASSLDPGWQPQHF.

This chain connects TRBV6-1 to TRBJ1-2, with D uncertain. Germline values: CDR1 MNHNS, CDR2 SASEGT. V shed 7 bases and J shed 3 bases, with 9 bases lying between them. The CDR3 runs 12 residues. The CDR3: CASTRRDYGYTF. CDR3 nucleotide sequence: TGTGCCAGCACTCGTCGAGACTATGGCTACACCTTC.

The rearrangement joins TRBV7-9 to TRBJ1-3; D is uncertain. This CDR3 is 13 amino acids long. From germline, CDR1 is SEHNR and CDR2 FQNEAQ (reference sequence). V lost 5 bases and J lost 4, with 9 bases in between. The DNA of the CDR3 is TGTGCCAGCAGCCCCTCGAGGGGAAACACCATATATTTT. Residues: CASSPSRGNTIYF. Variable domain in full (rest from reference TRBV7-9 and TRBJ1-3): DTGVSQNPRHKITKRGQNVTFRCDPISEHNRLYWYRQTLGQGPEFLTYFQNEAQLEKSRLLSDRFSAERPKGSFSTLEIQRTEQGDSAMYLCASSPSRGNTIYFGEGSWLTVV.

The chain's CDR3 is CATSGSGYGYTF. The CDR3 nucleotides read TGTGCCACCAGCGGTTCAGGGTATGGCTACACCTTC. This chain joins TRBV15 and TRBJ1-2; TRBD1 might be the D (5 bases). In germline, CDR1 is LNHNV, CDR2 YYDKDF (reference sequence). The CDR3 extends over 12 amino acids. V was trimmed by 5 bases and J by 5 bases, leaving 9 bases between them.

J is TRBJ1-2 and V is TRBV9; 7 bases are a match to TRBD1. Per the germline V gene, CDR1 is SGDLS and CDR2 is YYNGEE. Trimming took 0 bases from V and 4 from J; bases not matched to a gene: 9. The CDR3 consists of 16 residues. This chain's CDR3 is CASSVGGSGQLYGYTF. CDR3 in DNA: TGTGCCAGCAGCGTAGGTGGATCGGGACAGCTCTATGGCTACACCTTC. The whole variable domain, filled in from reference TRBV9 and TRBJ1-2, reads DSGVTQTPKHLITATGQRVTLRCSPRSGDLSVYWYQQSLDQGLQFLIQYYNGEERAKGNILERFSAQQFPDLHSELNLSSLELGDSALYFCASSVGGSGQLYGYTFGSGTRLTVV.

This sequence joins TRBV4-3 and TRBJ1-4; D uncertain. This CDR3 spans 19 amino acids. V lost 0 bases and J 0 bases, leaving 17 bases between the germline ends. Germline V gives CDR1 LGHNA, CDR2 YSLEER. This chain's CDR3 is CASSQDHGTNLATNEKLFF. The CDR3 DNA sequence: TGCGCCAGCAGCCAAGATCATGGCACAAACCTTGCAACTAATGAAAAACTGTTTTTT.

The chain carries TRBV4-3 and TRBJ2-5; 7 nucleotides agree with TRBD2. Germline V gives CDR1 LGHNA, CDR2 YSLEER. The CDR3 runs 17 residues. V dropped 0 bases and J dropped 5; count of bases not matched to a gene: 12. The CDR3 region has the DNA TGCGCCAGCAGCCAAGAGCCCTACCAGACTAGCCAGGAGACCCAGTACTTC. Amino acids: CASSQEPYQTSQETQYF.

This rearrangement joins TRBV19 to TRBJ2-7; TRBD1 might be the D (6 bases). The CDR3 spans 18 residues. Germline CDR1 is LNHDA and CDR2 is SQIVND (reference sequence). The germline V and J ends were trimmed by 0 bases and 0 bases, with 18 bases remaining between them. CDR3 residues: CASSIDGVKWTVSYEQYF. The DNA of the CDR3 is TGTGCCAGTAGTATAGACGGGGTAAAATGGACAGTCTCCTACGAGCAGTACTTC.

The chain employs TRBV5-1 and TRBJ2-3; 9 bases match TRBD1. The CDR3 loop spans 16 amino acids. CDR1 and CDR2 from the germline V gene are SGHRS and YFSETQ. The trim removed 4 bases at V and 2 bases at J, leaving 8 bases unmatched. CDR3 coding DNA: TGCGCCAGCAGCCGGAACCGGGACAGGGCCACAGATACGCAGTATTTT. Translating gives CASSRNRDRATDTQYF.

The V and J genes are TRBV7-9 and TRBJ2-1, with 8 bases aligning to TRBD2. The length of the CDR3 is 17 residues. J was trimmed by 1 base and V by 0 bases; bases with no gene match: 5. CDR1 is SEHNR and CDR2 is FQNEAQ in the germline V gene (reference sequence). CDR3 nucleotides: TGTGCCAGCAGCTTAGCGACTAGCGACCGGTCCTACAATGAGCAGTTCTTC. It translates to CASSLATSDRSYNEQFF.

The V call is TRBV7-8, the J call TRBJ1-5; 7 bases are shared with TRBD1. J gave up 1 base and V 5 bases, and 11 bases lay outside the gene matches. The CDR3 spans 17 residues. Germline V gene sequence: CDR1 SGHVS, CDR2 FQNEAQ. CDR3 region: CASSLRGGSGSNQPQHF. The CDR3 DNA reads as TGTGCCAGCAGCCTAAGAGGGGGCTCAGGGAGCAATCAGCCCCAGCATTTT.

This chain links TRBV5-6 with TRBJ1-2; D call uncertain. This CDR3 has 15 amino acids. Germline values: CDR1 SGHDT, CDR2 YYEEEE. Trimming pared 2 bases from V and 7 bases from J, leaving 18 bases between. This CDR3 is CASSFLGEWFSGYTF. Written as DNA, the CDR3 is TGTGCCAGCAGCTTCCTAGGAGAATGGTTCTCTGGCTACACCTTC. The full variable domain, completed using reference TRBV5-6 and TRBJ1-2, is DAGVTQSPTHLIKTRGQQVTLRCSPKSGHDTVSWYQQALGQGPQFIFQYYEEEERQRGNFPDRFSGHQFPNYSSELNVNALLLGDSALYLCASSFLGEWFSGYTFGSGTRLTVV.

The J gene is TRBJ1-1, the V gene TRBV2; possible D gene TRBD1, 6 bases. Trimming cost V 6 bases and J 4 bases, with 15 bases left between them. Germline values: CDR1 SNHLY, CDR2 FYNNEI. CDR3 size: 14 residues. CDR3 bases: TGTGCCAGCAGATTACAGGGTGTGGGCACTGAAGCTTTCTTT. This gives the protein CASRLQGVGTEAFF. The full variable domain, completed using reference TRBV2 and TRBJ1-1, is EPEVTQTPSHQVTQMGQEVILRCVPISNHLYFYWYRQILGQKVEFLVSFYNNEISEKSEIFDDQFSVERPDGSNFTLKIRSTKLEDSAMYFCASRLQGVGTEAFFGQGTRLTVV.

The chain joins TRBV19 to TRBJ2-1; TRBD2 aligns across 8 bases. After removal of 4 bases from V and 0 bases from J, the junction contained 8 bases not matched to a gene. This CDR3 comprises 17 residues. The germline gives CDR1 LNHDA, CDR2 SQIVND (reference sequence). CDR3: CASSRTAGASSYNEQFF. CDR3 bases: TGTGCCAGTAGTAGAACAGCGGGAGCGAGCTCCTACAATGAGCAGTTCTTC.

The gene calls are TRBV7-2 and TRBJ2-3; 7 bases line up with TRBD1. CDR1 and CDR2 (germline): SGHTA, FQGNSA. J lost 5 bases, V lost 1 base, and 9 bases had no gene match. The CDR3 runs to 16 residues. This chain's CDR3 is CASSLGDRLPVDTQYF. As DNA, the CDR3 is TGTGCCAGCAGCTTAGGGGACAGACTACCCGTAGATACGCAGTATTTT.

This clone is deemed medium-sized. The chain is built from TRBV7-2 and TRBJ1-4, with D perhaps matching TRBD1 (5 bases). CDR1 is SGHTA and CDR2 is FQGNSA in the germline V gene. The CDR3 has 14 amino acids. V was cut by 2 bases and J by 1 base, with 5 bases left in between. The CDR3 region has the DNA TGTGCCAGCAGCTTAAGGGGAACTAATGAAAAACTGTTTTTT. Translated: CASSLRGTNEKLFF. The entire variable domain, with the rest obtained from reference TRBV7-2 and TRBJ1-4, is as follows: GAGVSQSPSNKVTEKGKDVELRCDPISGHTALYWYRQSLGQGLEFLIYFQGNSAPDKSGLPSDRFSAERTGGSVSTLTIQRTQQEDSAVYLCASSLRGTNEKLFFGSGTQLSVL.